This T cell receptor beta chain was captured in a study of glioma-infiltrating T cells after dendritic cell vaccination. Study details: Patients received three intradermal dendritic cell vaccine injections at biweekly intervals.

Using immunoSEQ multiplex PCR, the repertoire was profiled, and TCRdb retains in-frame clones only, with some absent. Of 55,000 to 75,000 clones in the sample, 81% are singletons; the top ten hold 7% to 9%. The germline gives CDR1 SGDLS, CDR2 YYNGEE. CDR3 size: 14 residues. Trimming removed 3 bases from V and 8 bases from J; junction bases left unmatched: 5. Only patients with spare fresh-frozen tumor and over two years of follow-up were included. Here the sequenced sample was blood, taken before dendritic cell vaccination. This receptor was taken from a human donor with glioblastoma. V usage is TRBV9 and J usage is TRBJ2-1; 10 bases are a match to TRBD1. The chain's CDR3 is CASSAGTGDDEQFF. CDR3 nucleotides: TGTGCCAGCAGCGCCGGGACAGGGGACGATGAGCAGTTCTTC.